The 7 T cell receptor beta chains in this list originate from one sample, sequenced in a study of shared clonotypes between healthy human individuals. Only in-frame clones appear in the TCRdb table, and some are missing; sequencing was by immunoSEQ multiplex PCR. The sample lists more than 90,000 clones; about two thirds were seen once. The sequenced sample was memory CD8+ T cells sorted from blood. As for subset: CD45RO+ cells pooled with CCR7-negative TemRA cells. These receptors all stem from a young man in good health.

This chain uses TRBV28 with TRBJ2-2, with D possibly called TRBD1 or TRBD2 (6 bases each). From germline, CDR1 is MDHEN and CDR2 SYDVKM. CDR3 length: 14 amino acids. V was clipped by 6 bases and J by 5 bases, with 13 bases between them. CDR3 DNA sequence: TGTGCCAGCAGCTACGGGGGCAGAACCGGGGAGCTGTTTTTT. It yields the protein CASSYGGRTGELFF.

This clone has just a few counts. The chain links TRBV5-1 to TRBJ1-2; 7 positions agree with TRBD1. V shed 4 bases and J 8 bases; nucleotides not matched to a gene: 14. Germline loops: CDR1 SGHRS, CDR2 YFSETQ. The CDR3 length is 15 residues. Here the CDR3 reads CASSEAGTAREGYTF. The CDR3 DNA sequence: TGCGCCAGCAGCGAGGCCGGGACAGCGAGGGAGGGCTACACCTTC.

This clone was detected a few times. The chain combines TRBV29-1 with TRBJ2-1, with 8 bases aligning to TRBD1. CDR3 length: 15 residues. The trim removed 7 bases at V and 6 bases at J, leaving 14 bases unmatched. The germline gives CDR1 SQVTM, CDR2 ANQGSEA. The CDR3 sequence is CSALWGQEIGNEQFF. CDR3 coding DNA: TGCAGCGCCCTGTGGGGACAGGAAATAGGCAATGAGCAGTTCTTC.

The chain is built from TRBV19 and TRBJ1-5; the D is unclear. Germline lookup yields CDR1 LNHDA and CDR2 SQIVND (reference sequence). This CDR3 has 17 residues. Deletions cut 4 bases from V and 3 bases from J, with 19 bases between. The CDR3: CASSTLSPIKVNQPQHF. CDR3 DNA sequence: TGTGCCAGTAGTACTCTCAGCCCGATAAAAGTCAATCAGCCCCAGCATTTT.

The V and J genes are TRBV27 and TRBJ2-2, with 8 bases identical to TRBD1. The CDR3 has 17 residues. V was clipped by 2 bases and J by 6 bases; unmatched bases: 11. The germline gives CDR1 MNHEY, CDR2 SMNVEV (reference sequence). DNA of the CDR3: TGTGCCAGCAGTTTACTAATGACAGGGGCGTTTCCCGGGGAGCTGTTTTTT. Amino acid sequence: CASSLLMTGAFPGELFF.

This chain uses TRBV2 with TRBJ2-5, with 7 bases fitting TRBD1. The J call is in doubt because the DNA end fits TRBJ2-7 better. The CDR3 has 15 amino acids. Germline assignment: CDR1 SNHLY and CDR2 FYNNEI. CDR3 sequence: CASTADRIESYEQYF. CDR3 coding DNA: TGTGCCAGCACCGCGGACAGGATAGAATCCTACGAGCAGTACTTC.

V is TRBV6-6 and J is TRBJ2-1; weak D call: TRBD2 (6 bases). Germline lookup yields CDR1 MNHNY and CDR2 SVGAGI (reference sequence). Trimming took 4 bases from V and 9 from J, leaving 10 bases between them. CDR3 length equals 12 residues. In nucleotides, the CDR3 is TGTGCCAGCAGTTCCACTAGCTTTGAGCAGTTCTTC. Its protein is CASSSTSFEQFF.